The clone carrying this TCR beta chain has ten or more counts. Germline loops: CDR1 KGHSH, CDR2 LQKENI. Trimming removed 2 bases from V and 4 bases from J, with 12 bases in between. The CDR3 has 14 amino acids. The time point denotes: after trial treatment. Treatment in this sample: LDRT plus nivolumab, ipilimumab, low-dose cyclophosphamide and aspirin (RACIN trial). Alpha- and beta-chain coverage of first-strand cDNA came from TRAV- and TRBV-specific primers. With a V-primer adapter and a constant-region primer, TCRs were amplified for about 22 PCR cycles. From the reads, TCRdb called clonotypes with MiXCR, one entry per CDR3 protein. Of 80,000 or so distinct CDR3 sequences in the sample, roughly 17% were seen once. The data are from a study of low-dose radiotherapy and immunotherapy resistance in tumors. Study-level background: Fractions of 0.5 Gy went to Cohort 1 every 2 weeks, totaling 6.5 Gy. One day before radiation and immunotherapy, intravenous cyclophosphamide 200 mg/m2 was administered, with this repeated every two weeks. From cycle 1 day 1, patients took oral aspirin 300 mg every day for four cycles.

The genes are TRBV18 and TRBJ2-7; TRBD1 might be the D (6 bases). The sequencing here drew on PBMCs, taken after low-dose radiotherapy plus immunotherapy. The receptor comes from a male donor with prostate cancer. The CDR3 DNA reads as TGTGCCAGCTCACCAGGGAGCCAGGGGTACGAGCAGTACTTC. It yields the protein CASSPGSQGYEQYF.